This T cell receptor beta chain was identified in a study of tumor and adjacent non-tumor tissue in lung cancer. No cell sorting was done before RNA was extracted from the tissue. Chemotherapy-naive patients with new lung cancer underwent thoracic surgery in China, August–late 2014. The CDR3 sequence is 14 residues long. Comments on this clonotype: It may be a read error: a sequence one base away is much more abundant.

Three rounds of nested PCR, following a modified ARM-PCR protocol, produced the TCRbeta library. TCRdb re-analysed the multiplex PCR reads in MiXCR, keeping a single row per CDR3 protein. The table shows fewer than 150,000 distinct CDR3 sequences, with approximately 70% occurring only once. The J gene is TRBJ1-3, the V gene TRBV12-3 or TRBV12-4, with D uncertain. The sequenced material came from lung tumor tissue. This clonotype was sampled from a man aged 55 to 69 with small cell lung cancer. The CDR3 loop is CASTEAGWGTTIYF. CDR3 nucleotide sequence: TGTGCCAGCACAGAGGCCGGATGGGGAACCACCATATATTTT.